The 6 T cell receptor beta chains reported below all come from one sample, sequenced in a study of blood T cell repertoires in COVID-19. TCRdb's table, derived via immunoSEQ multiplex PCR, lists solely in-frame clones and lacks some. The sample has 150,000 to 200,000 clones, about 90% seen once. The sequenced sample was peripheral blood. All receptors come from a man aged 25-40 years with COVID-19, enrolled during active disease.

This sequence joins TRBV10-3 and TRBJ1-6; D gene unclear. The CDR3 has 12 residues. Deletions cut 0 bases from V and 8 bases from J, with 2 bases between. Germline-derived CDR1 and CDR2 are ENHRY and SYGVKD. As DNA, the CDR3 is TGTGCCATCAGTGAGTCCGATTCACCCCTCCACTTT. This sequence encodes CAISESDSPLHF.

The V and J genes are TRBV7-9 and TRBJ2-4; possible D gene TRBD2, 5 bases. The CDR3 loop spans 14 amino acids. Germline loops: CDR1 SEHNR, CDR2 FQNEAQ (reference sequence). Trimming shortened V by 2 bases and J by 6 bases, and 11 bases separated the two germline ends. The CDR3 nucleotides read TGTGCCAGCAGCTTACAGGCGGGCGCAAACATTCAGTACTTC. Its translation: CASSLQAGANIQYF. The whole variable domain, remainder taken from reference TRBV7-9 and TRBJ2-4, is DTGVSQNPRHKITKRGQNVTFRCDPISEHNRLYWYRQTLGQGPEFLTYFQNEAQLEKSRLLSDRFSAERPKGSFSTLEIQRTEQGDSAMYLCASSLQAGANIQYFGAGTRLSVL.

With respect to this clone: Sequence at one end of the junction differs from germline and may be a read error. CDR3 in DNA: TGCGCCAGCACCTTGGGGACAGGAACTGACGAGCAGTACTTC. Residues: CASTLGTGTDEQYF. The chain joins TRBV5-1 to TRBJ2-7, with 8 bases identical to TRBD1. Germline V gene lookup returns CDR1 SGHRS and CDR2 YFSETQ. The CDR3 sequence is 14 residues long.

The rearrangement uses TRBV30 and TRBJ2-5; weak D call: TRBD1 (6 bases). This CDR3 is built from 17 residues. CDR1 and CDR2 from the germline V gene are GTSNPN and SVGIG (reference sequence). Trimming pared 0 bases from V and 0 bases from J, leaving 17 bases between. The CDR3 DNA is TGTGCCTGGAGTGTACTTCTGGGACACGAGTACCAAGAGACCCAGTACTTC. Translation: CAWSVLLGHEYQETQYF.

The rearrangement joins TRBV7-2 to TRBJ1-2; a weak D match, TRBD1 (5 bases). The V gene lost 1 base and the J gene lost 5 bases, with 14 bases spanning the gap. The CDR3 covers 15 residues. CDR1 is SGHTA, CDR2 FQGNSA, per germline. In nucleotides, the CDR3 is TGTGCCAGCAGCTTAGTGGCAGGGTCGAGGTATGGCTACACCTTC. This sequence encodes CASSLVAGSRYGYTF. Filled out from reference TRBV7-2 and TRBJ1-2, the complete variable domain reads GAGVSQSPSNKVTEKGKDVELRCDPISGHTALYWYRQSLGQGLEFLIYFQGNSAPDKSGLPSDRFSAERTGGSVSTLTIQRTQQEDSAVYLCASSLVAGSRYGYTFGSGTRLTVV.

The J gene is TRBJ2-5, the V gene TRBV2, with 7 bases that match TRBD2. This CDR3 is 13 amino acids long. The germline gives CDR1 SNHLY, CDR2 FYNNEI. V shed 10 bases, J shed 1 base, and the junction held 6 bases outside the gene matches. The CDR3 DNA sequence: TGTGCCATTGGGAGGGGAAGCCAAGAGACCCAGTACTTC. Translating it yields CAIGRGSQETQYF.